Here is one T cell receptor (beta chain) with its context. Its target is not known. The sample comes from a study of cytomegalovirus exposure and HLA in healthy donors. Study results and caveats: Association of roughly 18,000 TCR beta sequences with HLA alleles was found at 0.05 false discovery rate in a later analysis.

V lost 8 bases to trimming and J lost 1 base; unmatched junction nucleotides: 8. Per germline, CDR1 SGHAT and CDR2 FQNNGV. The CDR3 sequence is 16 residues long. The PCR contained 60 Vbeta and 13 Jbeta primers. Here immunoSEQ multiplex PCR was the method, and the copy in TCRdb shows in-frame clones only, minus some. The table includes hundreds of thousands of clones, roughly 79% detected once. Donors likely had unrecorded immune exposures despite being nominally healthy when sampled. This rearrangement joins TRBV11-2 to TRBJ2-2; 9 positions agree with TRBD1. Sequencing was done on a sample of PBMCs. This sequence was found in a man between 18 and 29 years old in good health and CMV-seronegative. The CDR3 nucleotides are TGTGCCAGCCGGGACAGGGCTGAGAGGAACACCGGGGAGCTGTTTTTT. It translates to CASRDRAERNTGELFF.